The next 12 T cell receptor beta chains were all read from a single sample in a study of shared clonotypes between healthy human individuals. Libraries were prepared by immunoSEQ multiplex PCR; TCRdb keeps only in-frame clonotypes and omits some of them. The repertoire has about 680,000 clones, around 90% of them found once; the top ten carry about a quarter. Terminally differentiated effector memory CD45RA+ cells were excluded from the naive CD8 cells, which were CD45RO-negative and positively selected for CCR7. The material sequenced was naive CD8+ T cells sorted from blood. Receptor source: a man aged 25 to 40 in good health.

As concerns this clone: This CDR3 is also generated by other DNA sequences in the sample. This sequence joins TRBV7-9 and TRBJ1-1; 12 bases are a match to TRBD1. The V and J ends lost 3 bases and 5 bases, in that order; junction bases with no gene match: 4. Germline CDR1 reads SEHNR; CDR2 reads FQNEAQ (reference sequence). The CDR3 totals 15 residues. DNA of the CDR3: TGTGCCAGCAGCTTGGGACAGGGGGCGGATACTGAAGCTTTCTTT. Translating it yields CASSLGQGADTEAFF.

The chain recombines TRBV14 with TRBJ2-7; 10 bases agree with TRBD2. CDR1 SGHDN and CDR2 FVKESK come from the germline V gene. V lost 4 bases and J lost 3; bases outside the gene matches: 6. The CDR3 is made up of 15 amino acids. The CDR3 region has the DNA TGTGCCAGCAGCCCTATAGCGGGAGGCTTCTACGAGCAGTACTTC. This sequence encodes CASSPIAGGFYEQYF.

The chain has TRBV27 and TRBJ1-1; 7 bases line up with TRBD1. Germline V gives CDR1 MNHEY, CDR2 SMNVEV (reference sequence). With 6 bases clipped from V and 3 bases from J, the junction kept 7 bases outside the gene matches. The CDR3 consists of 14 residues. CDR3 sequence (DNA): TGTGCCAGCAGACCCCGACAGGGCCACACTGAAGCTTTCTTT. Its translation is CASRPRQGHTEAFF.

V usage is TRBV27 and J usage is TRBJ2-1; TRBD2 aligns across 14 bases. The CDR3 runs to 15 residues. V was clipped by 2 bases and J by 9 bases; unmatched bases: 3. Germline CDR1 MNHEY, CDR2 SMNVEV (reference sequence). The CDR3 loop is CASSLGTSGSSEQFF. The CDR3 DNA reads TGTGCCAGCAGTTTAGGGACTAGCGGGAGTAGTGAGCAGTTCTTC.

This clone was detected once. The CDR3 DNA reads TGTGCCAGCAGCTTTTTAGCGGGGGGTCCGTACCTTGAGCAGTTCTTC. Residues: CASSFLAGGPYLEQFF. This chain uses TRBV7-3 with TRBJ2-1; 10 bases agree with TRBD2. The V segment lost 3 bases and the J segment 9 bases; nucleotides outside the gene matches: 11. This CDR3 has 16 amino acids. CDR1 and CDR2 (germline): SGHTA, FQGTGA.

Of note for this clone: The sample carries other DNA sequences with the same CDR3. The J gene is TRBJ2-1, the V gene TRBV7-9, with D perhaps given as TRBD1 or TRBD2 (6 bases each). The CDR3 runs to 13 residues. Germline loops: CDR1 SEHNR, CDR2 FQNEAQ (reference sequence). Trimming took off 1 base at V and 6 bases at J, with 7 bases between the two ends. The CDR3 loop is CASSLEGGNEQFF. DNA for the CDR3: TGTGCCAGCAGCTTAGAGGGGGGCAATGAGCAGTTCTTC. Combining the CDR3 with reference TRBV7-9 and TRBJ2-1 gives the whole variable domain DTGVSQNPRHKITKRGQNVTFRCDPISEHNRLYWYRQTLGQGPEFLTYFQNEAQLEKSRLLSDRFSAERPKGSFSTLEIQRTEQGDSAMYLCASSLEGGNEQFFGPGTRLTVL.

This chain joins TRBV27 and TRBJ1-5; D ambiguous. V lost 4 bases and J 7 bases, leaving 14 bases between the germline ends. Germline lookup yields CDR1 MNHEY and CDR2 SMNVEV (reference sequence). The CDR3 has 14 residues. CDR3 nucleotide sequence: TGTGCCAGCAGTTCCTACGGTGTTGGGCAGCCCCAGCATTTT. The encoded protein is CASSSYGVGQPQHF.

The V gene is TRBV30, the J gene TRBJ2-7; D gene unclear. This CDR3 is built from 13 residues. Trimming took off 3 bases at V and 5 bases at J, with 14 bases between the two ends. Germline lookup yields CDR1 GTSNPN and CDR2 SVGIG (reference sequence). DNA for the CDR3: TGTGCCTGGAGCCCCCTAGGTACCCACGAGCAGTACTTC. Translating gives CAWSPLGTHEQYF. The full variable domain, its missing parts supplied by reference TRBV30 and TRBJ2-7, is SQTIHQWPATLVQPVGSPLSLECTVEGTSNPNLYWYRQAAGRGLQLLFYSVGIGQISSEVPQNLSASRPQDRQFILSSKKLLLSDSGFYLCAWSPLGTHEQYFGPGTRLTVT.

J is TRBJ2-1 and V is TRBV28; the D gene is possibly TRBD2 (6 bases). Trimming removed 4 bases at V and 3 bases at J, with 16 bases between. CDR1 is MDHEN and CDR2 is SYDVKM in the germline V gene. CDR3 length: 16 residues. CDR3 in DNA: TGTGCCAGCAGTTCCCTCCGGGAGTATAACTACAATGAGCAGTTCTTC. Its translation is CASSSLREYNYNEQFF.

The chain employs TRBV2 and TRBJ1-4; D ambiguous. Trimming took off 1 base at V and 1 base at J, with 4 bases between the two ends. The CDR3 extends over 14 amino acids. Germline CDR1 and CDR2: SNHLY and FYNNEI. The CDR3 sequence is CASSEGRTNEKLFF. The CDR3 DNA is TGTGCCAGCAGTGAAGGGCGAACTAATGAAAAACTGTTTTTT.

This clone was recorded only once. The V gene is TRBV29-1, the J gene TRBJ1-1; D call uncertain. Germline V lookup: CDR1 SQVTM, CDR2 ANQGSEA. This CDR3 has 13 amino acids. V was pared by 1 base and J by 2 bases, with 8 bases between. The CDR3 nucleotides are TGCAGCGTTGAAGCTCAGGATAACACTGAAGCTTTCTTT. This encodes CSVEAQDNTEAFF.

The J gene is TRBJ1-2, the V gene TRBV20-1, with TRBD1 matching over 7 bases. V shed 3 bases, J shed 8 bases, and the junction held 3 bases outside the gene matches. The CDR3 is 11 residues long. CDR1 is DFQATT and CDR2 is SNEGSKA in the germline V gene (reference sequence). CDR3 nucleotides: TGCAGTGCTAGGGGGGGACAGGGCTACACCTTC. This encodes CSARGGQGYTF.